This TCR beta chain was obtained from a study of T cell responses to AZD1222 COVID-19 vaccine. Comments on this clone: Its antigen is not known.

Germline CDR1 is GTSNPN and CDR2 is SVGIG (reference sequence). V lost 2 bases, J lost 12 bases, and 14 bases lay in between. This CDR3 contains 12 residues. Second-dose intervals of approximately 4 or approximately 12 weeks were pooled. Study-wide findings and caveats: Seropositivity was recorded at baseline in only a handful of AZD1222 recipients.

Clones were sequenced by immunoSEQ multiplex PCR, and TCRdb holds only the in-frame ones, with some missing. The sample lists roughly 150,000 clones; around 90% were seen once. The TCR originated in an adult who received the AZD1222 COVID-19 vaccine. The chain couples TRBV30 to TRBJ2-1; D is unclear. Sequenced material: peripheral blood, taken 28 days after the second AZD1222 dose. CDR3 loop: CAWSNGRPRQFF. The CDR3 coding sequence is TGTGCCTGGAGTAACGGCAGGCCCCGGCAGTTCTTC.